This is a list of T cell receptor beta chains from one sample in a study of radiotherapy plus CTLA-4 blockade in lung cancer. TCRdb's copy holds only in-frame clones and misses some; the assay was immunoSEQ multiplex PCR. The table has about 59,000 clones, more than 70% seen once; the top ten hold 2.5% to 3%. The sample consisted of peripheral blood, taken from a patient treated with radiotherapy plus ipilimumab. Receptors were obtained from a human donor with non-small cell lung cancer who had a complete response to radiotherapy plus ipilimumab. Each CDR3 is given with its conserved first and last residue. D genes are given only for firm matches. Not every row has a clone size; where given, it reads once, few, many or a size class.

TRBJ1-3	TRBV14	NA	few	TGTGCCAGCAGCCAAGAGCCCAGATTCTCTGGAAACACCATATATTTT	CASSQEPRFSGNTIYF
TRBJ2-3	TRBV18	NA	NA	TGTGCCAGCTCACCATCAGGGCAGACCTCTAGCACAGATACGCAGTATTTT	CASSPSGQTSSTDTQYF
TRBJ2-6	TRBV28	NA	NA	TGTGCCAGCAGTTTGTTCAGGGCTGCTGGGGCCAACGTCCTGACTTTC	CASSLFRAAGANVLTF
TRBJ2-7	TRBV18	TRBD2	once	TGTGCCAGCTCCTACCTGGGGGGAAGACTAGCGGGTGTCGAGCAGTACTTC	CASSYLGGRLAGVEQYF
TRBJ2-1	TRBV19	TRBD2	NA	TGTGCCAGTAGCCCCTACAGCGGGAGGGCCTACAATGAGCAGTTCTTC	CASSPYSGRAYNEQFF
TRBJ1-3	TRBV7-2	NA	NA	TGTGCCAGCAGCTTACGCGGGGGAAACACCATATATTTT	CASSLRGGNTIYF
TRBJ2-7	TRBV18	TRBD1	NA	TGTGCCAGCTCCCCCGGCCGGACCGGGACAGGGAACTACGAGCAGTACTTC	CASSPGRTGTGNYEQYF
TRBJ2-3	TRBV19	NA	NA	TGTGCCTCGGGAAGTAGCACAGATACGCAGTATTTT	CASGSSTDTQYF
TRBJ2-7	TRBV5-1	TRBD2	NA	TGCGCCAGCAGCGCGGGACTAGCGGGAGAGATCTTAAGTTCCTACGAGCAGTACTTC	CASSAGLAGEILSSYEQYF
TRBJ2-2	TRBV9	TRBD2	NA	TGTGCCAGCAGCCCCCGGACTAGCGGGGGGGCCACCGGGGAGCTGTTTTTT	CASSPRTSGGATGELFF
TRBJ2-2	TRBV9	NA	NA	TGTGCCAGCTCCCGGGACACCGGGGAGCTGTTTTTT	CASSRDTGELFF
TRBJ2-1	TRBV14	NA	NA	TGTGCCAGCAGCCAGGACACGGTCTCTGAGCAGTTCTTC	CASSQDTVSEQFF
TRBJ2-7	TRBV28	TRBD1	NA	TGTGCCAGCAGTTTCCCCAGACAGGGGGTGACCTACGAGCAGTACTTC	CASSFPRQGVTYEQYF
TRBJ2-1	TRBV27	TRBD1	NA	TGTGCCAGCAGTTTATTGCCGGGACAGGGCCCCGACTACAATGAGCAGTTCTTC	CASSLLPGQGPDYNEQFF
TRBJ2-5	TRBV30	TRBD2	once	TGTGCCTGGAGTGTCCTCTTCCGGGGGGGGCGACCGGGGAGAGAGACCCAGTACTTC	CAWSVLFRGGRPGRETQYF
TRBJ2-4	TRBV9	NA	NA	TGTGCCAGCAGCCCGAGACTACCGAGGTCGGGAGTGGGGGCCAAAAACATTCAGTACTTC	CASSPRLPRSGVGAKNIQYF
TRBJ2-7	TRBV2	NA	NA	TGTGCCAGCAGACCTCAGGCCCGGCAGAACTCCTACGAGCAGTACTTC	CASRPQARQNSYEQYF
TRBJ2-3	TRBV28	NA	once	TGTGCCAGCAGTTCCCCCCCCTGGCCTGGGTATTTT	CASSSPPWPGYF
TRBJ1-1	TRBV18	NA	once	TGTGCCAGCTCACCGAGCGGCACTGAAGCTTTCTTT	CASSPSGTEAFF
TRBJ2-5	TRBV29-1	NA	NA	TGCAGCGTTGTGTCAGGGGGGGAGACCCAGTACTTC	CSVVSGGETQYF
TRBJ2-3	TRBV5-4	TRBD2	NA	TGTGCCAGCAGCCTAGCGGGAGCTAGTAGAGATACGCAGTATTTT	CASSLAGASRDTQYF
TRBJ1-2	TRBV19	NA	once	TGTGCCAGTAGTATGGTCGGACAGTTCTATGGCTACACCTTC	CASSMVGQFYGYTF
TRBJ2-1	TRBV9	TRBD2	NA	TGTGCCAGCAGCGCTAGCGGGAGAACGGGCAATGAGCAGTTCTTC	CASSASGRTGNEQFF
TRBJ2-7	TRBV7-2	NA	once	TGTGCCAGCAGCTTAGCGCAAGGGGGTAGCTACGAGCAGTACTTC	CASSLAQGGSYEQYF
TRBJ2-1	TRBV7-9	TRBD2	NA	TGTGCCAGCAGCTTAGTTAGCGGGACAACCAATGAGCAGTTCTTC	CASSLVSGTTNEQFF
TRBJ2-5	TRBV6-5	NA	NA	TGTGCCAGCAGGCGGGGTGGAGAGACCCAGTACTTC	CASRRGGETQYF